These T cell receptor beta chains were read from a single sample in a study of neurological immune-mediated disorders. TCRdb itself ran the 5' RACE reads through MiXCR, one entry per CDR3 protein. This table holds about 120,000 distinct CDR3 sequences, 3% to 3.5% found once. Sequenced material: PBMCs. These TCRs come from a woman under 40 with multiple sclerosis. CDR3s include the opening cysteine and the closing phenylalanine or tryptophan.

CDR3 protein: CASSPLSSYNEQFF
J gene: TRBJ2-1
V gene: TRBV5-1

CDR3 protein: CASSPPGPASGYTF
J gene: TRBJ1-2
V gene: TRBV6-5

CDR3 protein: CASSRAGTGNEQYF
J gene: TRBJ2-7
V gene: TRBV14

CDR3 protein: CASSHGSTEAFF
J gene: TRBJ1-1
V gene: TRBV12-3/TRBV12-4

CDR3 protein: CSARRVAASSYNEQFF
J gene: TRBJ2-1
V gene: TRBV20-1

CDR3 protein: CSAPSTSGTGYTF
J gene: TRBJ1-2
V gene: TRBV20-1

CDR3 protein: CASSLRIFWGSNEKLFF
J gene: TRBJ1-4
V gene: TRBV12-3/TRBV12-4

CDR3 protein: CASSLRSPGTGGAGANVLTF
J gene: TRBJ2-6
V gene: TRBV5-1

CDR3 protein: CASSLEGLTDNSPLHF
J gene: TRBJ1-6
V gene: TRBV5-6

CDR3 protein: CSASGGFSSYNEQFF
J gene: TRBJ2-1
V gene: TRBV20-1

CDR3 protein: CASSLGTEQFF
J gene: TRBJ2-1
V gene: TRBV12-3/TRBV12-4

CDR3 protein: CASSVSGRVPDTQYF
J gene: TRBJ2-3
V gene: TRBV9

CDR3 protein: CSAIWTGGSGANVLTF
J gene: TRBJ2-6
V gene: TRBV20-1

CDR3 protein: CSGSGNSYNEQFF
J gene: TRBJ2-1
V gene: TRBV29-1

CDR3 protein: CSARLSGRADTQYF
J gene: TRBJ2-3
V gene: TRBV20-1

CDR3 protein: CASSLAPGTANQPQHF
J gene: TRBJ1-5
V gene: TRBV5-1

CDR3 protein: CASSVGTSGSTDTQYF
J gene: TRBJ2-3
V gene: TRBV9

CDR3 protein: CASSPWTDSYNEQFF
J gene: TRBJ2-1
V gene: TRBV5-5